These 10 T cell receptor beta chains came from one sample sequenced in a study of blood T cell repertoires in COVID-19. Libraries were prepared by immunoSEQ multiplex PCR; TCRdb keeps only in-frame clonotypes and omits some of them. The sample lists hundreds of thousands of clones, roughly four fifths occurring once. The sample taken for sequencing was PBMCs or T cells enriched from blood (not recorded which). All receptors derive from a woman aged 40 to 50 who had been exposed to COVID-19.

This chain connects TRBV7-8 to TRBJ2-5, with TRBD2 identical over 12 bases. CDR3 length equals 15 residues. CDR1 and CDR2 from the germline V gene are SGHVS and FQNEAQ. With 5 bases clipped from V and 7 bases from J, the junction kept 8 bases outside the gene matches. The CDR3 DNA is TGTGCCAGCAGCCTGACTAGCGGGGGTCCAAGGACCCAGTACTTC. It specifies CASSLTSGGPRTQYF.

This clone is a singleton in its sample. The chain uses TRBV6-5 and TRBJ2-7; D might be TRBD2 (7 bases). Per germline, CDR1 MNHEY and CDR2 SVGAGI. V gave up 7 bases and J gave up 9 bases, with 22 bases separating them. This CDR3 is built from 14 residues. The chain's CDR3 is CASIEGGARRVQYF. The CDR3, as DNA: TGTGCCAGCATCGAAGGGGGGGCGAGGAGGGTGCAGTACTTC.

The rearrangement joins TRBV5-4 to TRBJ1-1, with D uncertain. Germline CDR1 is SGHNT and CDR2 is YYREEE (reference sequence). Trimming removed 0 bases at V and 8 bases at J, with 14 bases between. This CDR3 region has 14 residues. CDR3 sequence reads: CASSLGSQRSEAFF. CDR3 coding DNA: TGTGCCAGCAGCTTGGGTAGCCAACGATCGGAAGCTTTCTTT. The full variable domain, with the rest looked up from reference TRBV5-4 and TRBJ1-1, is ETGVTQSPTHLIKTRGQQVTLRCSSQSGHNTVSWYQQALGQGPQFIFQYYREEENGRGNFPPRFSGLQFPNYSSELNVNALELDDSALYLCASSLGSQRSEAFFGQGTRLTVV.

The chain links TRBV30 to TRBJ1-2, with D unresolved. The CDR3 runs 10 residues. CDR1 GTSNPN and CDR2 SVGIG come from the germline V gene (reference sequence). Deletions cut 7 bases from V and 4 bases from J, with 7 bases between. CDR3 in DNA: TGTGCCTCAGAGGTCTATGGCTACACCTTC. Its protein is CASEVYGYTF.

The CDR3 sequence is CSAGSGSSSYNEQFF. CDR3 in DNA: TGCAGCGCTGGTTCCGGGTCTAGCTCCTACAATGAGCAGTTCTTC. The chain has TRBV29-1 and TRBJ2-1; D call uncertain. The CDR3 contains 15 residues. The V end was cut by 7 bases, the J end by 0 bases, with 16 bases between. Germline CDR1 and CDR2: SQVTM and ANQGSEA.

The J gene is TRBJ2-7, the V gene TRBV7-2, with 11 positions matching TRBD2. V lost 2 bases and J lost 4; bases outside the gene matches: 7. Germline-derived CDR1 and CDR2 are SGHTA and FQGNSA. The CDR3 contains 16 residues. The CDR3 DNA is TGTGCCAGCAGCTTAATTTCTAGCGGGGGGAATTACGAGCAGTACTTC. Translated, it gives CASSLISSGGNYEQYF.

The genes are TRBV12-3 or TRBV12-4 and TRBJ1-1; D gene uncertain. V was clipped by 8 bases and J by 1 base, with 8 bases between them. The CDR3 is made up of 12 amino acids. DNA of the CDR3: TGTGCCAGCCCCCCCGGGAACACTGAAGCTTTCTTT. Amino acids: CASPPGNTEAFF.

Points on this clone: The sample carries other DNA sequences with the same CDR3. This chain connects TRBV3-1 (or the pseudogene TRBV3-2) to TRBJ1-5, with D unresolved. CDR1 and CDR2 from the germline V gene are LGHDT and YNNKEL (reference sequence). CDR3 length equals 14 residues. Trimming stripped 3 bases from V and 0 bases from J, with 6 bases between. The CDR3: CASSQDYSNQPQHF. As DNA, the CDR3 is TGTGCCAGCAGCCAGGACTATAGCAATCAGCCCCAGCATTTT.

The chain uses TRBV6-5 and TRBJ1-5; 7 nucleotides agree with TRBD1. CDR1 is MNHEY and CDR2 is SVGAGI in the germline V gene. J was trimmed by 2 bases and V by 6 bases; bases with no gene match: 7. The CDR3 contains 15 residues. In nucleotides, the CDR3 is TGTGCCAGCAGCTTTACAGGGGTTGGCAATCAGCCCCAGCATTTT. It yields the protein CASSFTGVGNQPQHF.

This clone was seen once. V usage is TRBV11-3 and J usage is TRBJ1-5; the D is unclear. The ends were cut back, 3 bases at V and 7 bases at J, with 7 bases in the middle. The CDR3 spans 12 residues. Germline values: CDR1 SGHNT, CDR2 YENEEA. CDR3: CASSFRGQPQHF. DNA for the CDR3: TGTGCCAGCAGCTTCCGAGGGCAGCCCCAGCATTTT. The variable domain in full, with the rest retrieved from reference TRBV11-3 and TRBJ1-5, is EAGVVQSPRYKIIEKKQPVAFWCNPISGHNTLYWYLQNLGQGPELLIRYENEEAVDDSQLPKDRFSAERLKGVDSTLKIQPAELGDSAVYLCASSFRGQPQHFGDGTRLSIL.